This T cell receptor (beta chain) was found in a study of shared clonotypes between healthy human individuals. As for the study in general: CD4 naive and memory got three plates each, CD8 naive two, CD8 memory one.

Sequencing was performed with immunoSEQ multiplex PCR; in TCRdb, only in-frame clones are kept and a portion is missing. The sample shows approximately 600,000 clones, approximately 96% of them seen only once. CD8 cells regarded as naive lacked CD45RO, were positively chosen for CCR7, and omitted terminally differentiated effector memory CD45RA+ cells. The donors were all Caucasian adults (living in Nashville, Tennessee). V was trimmed by 4 bases and J by 3 bases, leaving 22 bases between them. The CDR3 sequence is 17 residues long. Germline V gene sequence: CDR1 SGDLS, CDR2 YYNGEE. Sequenced: naive CD8+ T cells sorted from blood. The sequence was obtained from a young woman in good health. The chain couples TRBV9 to TRBJ1-1; the D gene is possibly TRBD1 (6 bases). The CDR3 DNA follows: TGTGCCAGCAGCCCAAAGGTAACAGGGAGATTTGACACTGAAGCTTTCTTT. Protein: CASSPKVTGRFDTEAFF.